The T cell receptor beta chain under discussion was sequenced for a study of blood T cells in healthy people across ages. Study outcomes and limitations: More naive CD4+ cells and higher diversity were found in long-lived than in aged donors. Diversity of TCR beta per million T cells declined in a roughly linear way with age.

It was with a sample-barcoded 5' primer and a J-beta primer mix that a second PCR of about 6 to 12 cycles was run. TCRdb fed the 5' RACE reads into MiXCR, producing one record per CDR3 protein. The sample records hundreds of thousands of distinct CDR3 sequences, roughly 50% being singletons. Total RNA was isolated from each sample in quantities of at least 6 micrograms. Trimming pared 3 bases from V and 7 bases from J, leaving 19 bases between. Germline V gene sequence: CDR1 SGHRS, CDR2 YFSETQ. The CDR3 consists of 15 residues. Note on this clonotype: Its specificity is unknown.

This chain connects TRBV5-1 to TRBJ2-5; D perhaps matches TRBD2 (6 bases). The source of this sequence is a man in his forties in good health. The specimen sequenced was blood. CDR3 DNA sequence: TGCGCCAGCAGCTCCTCGGGACTCTTAGTCGGGACCCAGTACTTC. Its translation: CASSSSGLLVGTQYF.